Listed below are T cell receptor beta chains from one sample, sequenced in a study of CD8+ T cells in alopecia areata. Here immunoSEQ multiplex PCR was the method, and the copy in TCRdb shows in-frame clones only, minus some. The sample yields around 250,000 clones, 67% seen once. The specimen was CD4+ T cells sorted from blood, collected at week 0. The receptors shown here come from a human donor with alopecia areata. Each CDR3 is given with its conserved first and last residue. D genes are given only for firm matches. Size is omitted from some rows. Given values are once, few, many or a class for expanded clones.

CDR3aa: CAFARLNTEAFF
CDR3nt: TGTGCCTTCGCCAGGCTTAACACTGAAGCTTTCTTT
v_gene: TRBV30
j_gene: TRBJ1-1
d_gene: -
len: 12
abundance: -

CDR3aa: CASSLLAGANVLTF
CDR3nt: TGTGCCAGCAGTTTATTGGCTGGGGCCAACGTCCTGACTTTC
v_gene: TRBV27
j_gene: TRBJ2-6
d_gene: -
len: 14
abundance: -

CDR3aa: CASSFPAWNQETQYF
CDR3nt: TGTGCCAGCAGCTTCCCGGCGTGGAACCAAGAGACCCAGTACTTC
v_gene: TRBV7-2
j_gene: TRBJ2-5
d_gene: -
len: 15
abundance: once

CDR3aa: CSVVGTGDTDTQYF
CDR3nt: TGCAGCGTTGTAGGGACAGGGGACACAGATACGCAGTATTTT
v_gene: TRBV29-1
j_gene: TRBJ2-3
d_gene: TRBD1
len: 14
abundance: -

CDR3aa: CSVSGTGHYGYTF
CDR3nt: TGCAGCGTTTCCGGGACAGGGCACTATGGCTACACCTTC
v_gene: TRBV29-1
j_gene: TRBJ1-2
d_gene: TRBD1
len: 13
abundance: -

CDR3aa: CASSQGSNYEQYF
CDR3nt: TGTGCCAGCAGCCAGGGCTCCAACTACGAGCAGTACTTC
v_gene: TRBV4-2
j_gene: TRBJ2-7
d_gene: -
len: 13
abundance: -

CDR3aa: CASSLDRGYNSPLHF
CDR3nt: TGCGCCAGCAGCTTAGACAGGGGCTATAATTCACCCCTCCACTTT
v_gene: TRBV5-1
j_gene: TRBJ1-6
d_gene: TRBD1
len: 15
abundance: -

CDR3aa: CASSYSSGANVLTF
CDR3nt: TGTGCCAGCAGTTACAGCTCTGGGGCCAACGTCCTGACTTTC
v_gene: TRBV6-5
j_gene: TRBJ2-6
d_gene: -
len: 14
abundance: once

CDR3aa: CASRDSNTGELFF
CDR3nt: TGTGCCAGCAGGGACTCGAACACCGGGGAGCTGTTTTTT
v_gene: TRBV6-6
j_gene: TRBJ2-2
d_gene: -
len: 13
abundance: few

CDR3aa: CASSPGQIGEETQYF
CDR3nt: TGTGCCAGCAGCCCGGGACAGATAGGGGAAGAGACCCAGTACTTC
v_gene: TRBV14
j_gene: TRBJ2-5
d_gene: TRBD1
len: 15
abundance: -

CDR3aa: CASSAGTGSGNQPQHF
CDR3nt: TGTGCCAGCAGCGCCGGGACAGGGTCGGGCAATCAGCCCCAGCATTTT
v_gene: TRBV7-9
j_gene: TRBJ1-5
d_gene: TRBD1
len: 16
abundance: -

CDR3aa: CSVLVEGMGRYTF
CDR3nt: TGCAGCGTCCTTGTTGAGGGGATGGGGCGCTACACCTTC
v_gene: TRBV29-1
j_gene: TRBJ1-2
d_gene: -
len: 13
abundance: -

CDR3aa: CASSLGQGGSLAKNIQYF
CDR3nt: TGTGCCAGCAGCCTGGGACAAGGGGGCTCCCTAGCCAAAAACATTCAGTACTTC
v_gene: TRBV7-9
j_gene: TRBJ2-4
d_gene: TRBD1
len: 18
abundance: -

CDR3aa: CASSLDRGYGYTF
CDR3nt: TGTGCCAGCAGCCTGGACAGGGGATATGGCTACACCTTC
v_gene: TRBV7-3
j_gene: TRBJ1-2
d_gene: TRBD1
len: 13
abundance: -

CDR3aa: CASRRRGQYTEAFF
CDR3nt: TGTGCCAGCAGGCGCCGGGGGCAGTACACTGAAGCTTTCTTT
v_gene: TRBV25-1
j_gene: TRBJ1-1
d_gene: -
len: 14
abundance: once

CDR3aa: CASGGRYGYTF
CDR3nt: TGTGCCAGCGGTGGGCGTTATGGCTACACCTTC
v_gene: TRBV6-5
j_gene: TRBJ1-2
d_gene: -
len: 11
abundance: -

CDR3aa: CASSQDRSAVGAFF
CDR3nt: TGCGCCAGCAGCCAAGATCGGTCGGCGGTCGGAGCTTTCTTT
v_gene: TRBV4-3
j_gene: TRBJ1-1
d_gene: -
len: 14
abundance: -

CDR3aa: CASSLRGWDQPQHF
CDR3nt: TGTGCCAGCAGCCTCAGGGGGTGGGATCAGCCCCAGCATTTT
v_gene: TRBV7-2
j_gene: TRBJ1-5
d_gene: TRBD1
len: 14
abundance: -

CDR3aa: CASSEFGTGNGGELFF
CDR3nt: TGTGCCAGCAGTGAATTTGGGACAGGGAATGGCGGGGAGCTGTTTTTT
v_gene: TRBV6-1
j_gene: TRBJ2-2
d_gene: TRBD1
len: 16
abundance: -

CDR3aa: CASAGAETQYF
CDR3nt: TGTGCCAGTGCGGGGGCAGAGACCCAGTACTTC
v_gene: TRBV7-9
j_gene: TRBJ2-5
d_gene: -
len: 11
abundance: -

CDR3aa: CAWRGAGGNQPQHF
CDR3nt: TGTGCCTGGAGGGGGGCTGGGGGCAATCAGCCCCAGCATTTT
v_gene: TRBV30
j_gene: TRBJ1-5
d_gene: -
len: 14
abundance: -

CDR3aa: CASSPGPRSSYEQYF
CDR3nt: TGTGCCAGCAGCCCGGGACCGAGGAGCTCCTACGAGCAGTACTTC
v_gene: TRBV11-1
j_gene: TRBJ2-7
d_gene: -
len: 15
abundance: once

CDR3aa: CAWGKTRTSTDTQYF
CDR3nt: TGTGCCTGGGGGAAGACACGCACTAGCACAGATACGCAGTATTTT
v_gene: TRBV30
j_gene: TRBJ2-3
d_gene: -
len: 15
abundance: -

CDR3aa: CASRPWGNYGYTF
CDR3nt: TGTGCCAGCAGACCGTGGGGAAACTATGGCTACACCTTC
v_gene: TRBV6-5
j_gene: TRBJ1-2
d_gene: -
len: 13
abundance: -

CDR3aa: CAWSSLPGDRGAYNSPLHF
CDR3nt: TGTGCCTGGAGTTCACTTCCCGGGGACAGGGGAGCATATAATTCACCCCTCCACTTT
v_gene: TRBV30
j_gene: TRBJ1-6
d_gene: TRBD1
len: 19
abundance: -

CDR3aa: CASSLGGTGDSNQPQHF
CDR3nt: TGTGCCAGCAGCTTAGGTGGGACAGGTGATAGCAATCAGCCCCAGCATTTT
v_gene: TRBV13
j_gene: TRBJ1-5
d_gene: TRBD1
len: 17
abundance: -

CDR3aa: CASSETAGQFF
CDR3nt: TGTGCCAGCAGTGAGACAGCGGGGCAGTTCTTC
v_gene: TRBV25-1
j_gene: TRBJ2-1
d_gene: -
len: 11
abundance: -

CDR3aa: CASSRSPRQPQHF
CDR3nt: TGCGCCAGCAGTCGTTCTCCGCGTCAGCCCCAGCATTTT
v_gene: TRBV23-1
j_gene: TRBJ1-5
d_gene: -
len: 13
abundance: -

CDR3aa: CASSKREAEQFF
CDR3nt: TGTGCCAGCAGTAAGCGGGAGGCTGAGCAGTTCTTC
v_gene: TRBV27
j_gene: TRBJ2-1
d_gene: TRBD2
len: 12
abundance: -

CDR3aa: CASSLGGQFYGYTF
CDR3nt: TGCGCCAGCAGCCTCGGTGGACAGTTCTATGGCTACACCTTC
v_gene: TRBV4-3
j_gene: TRBJ1-2
d_gene: -
len: 14
abundance: -

CDR3aa: CATSSWDIPGGQFF
CDR3nt: TGTGCCACCAGCAGCTGGGACATCCCGGGGGGGCAGTTCTTC
v_gene: TRBV15
j_gene: TRBJ2-1
d_gene: -
len: 14
abundance: medium-sized

CDR3aa: CASSVGPWDKGKLFF
CDR3nt: TGTGCCAGCAGCGTGGGTCCCTGGGACAAGGGGAAACTGTTTTTT
v_gene: TRBV5-6
j_gene: TRBJ1-4
d_gene: -
len: 15
abundance: -

CDR3aa: CASSLPAGGQETQYF
CDR3nt: TGTGCCAGCAGCTTACCTGCGGGGGGCCAAGAGACCCAGTACTTC
v_gene: TRBV5-4
j_gene: TRBJ2-5
d_gene: TRBD2
len: 15
abundance: -

CDR3aa: CSLKQGIGTEAFF
CDR3nt: TGCAGCTTAAAACAGGGAATCGGCACTGAAGCTTTCTTT
v_gene: TRBV29-1
j_gene: TRBJ1-1
d_gene: -
len: 13
abundance: few

CDR3aa: CSVVDPQRTNYGYTF
CDR3nt: TGCAGCGTTGTTGATCCTCAGCGTACTAACTATGGCTACACCTTC
v_gene: TRBV29-1
j_gene: TRBJ1-2
d_gene: -
len: 15
abundance: once

CDR3aa: CASSLEDRPNEKLFF
CDR3nt: TGTGCCAGCAGCTTAGAAGACAGGCCTAATGAAAAACTGTTTTTT
v_gene: TRBV7-9
j_gene: TRBJ1-4
d_gene: -
len: 15
abundance: -

CDR3aa: CASSFTSGTDTQYF
CDR3nt: TGCGCCAGCAGCTTTACTAGCGGCACAGATACGCAGTATTTT
v_gene: TRBV5-1
j_gene: TRBJ2-3
d_gene: TRBD2
len: 14
abundance: -

CDR3aa: CASSVGTGELFF
CDR3nt: TGTGCCAGCAGCGTAGGAACCGGGGAGCTGTTTTTT
v_gene: TRBV9
j_gene: TRBJ2-2
d_gene: -
len: 12
abundance: -

CDR3aa: CATQGQGGDTQYF
CDR3nt: TGTGCCACCCAAGGACAGGGCGGGGATACGCAGTATTTT
v_gene: TRBV2
j_gene: TRBJ2-3
d_gene: TRBD1
len: 13
abundance: few

CDR3aa: CSARGLAGGYYNEQFF
CDR3nt: TGCAGCGCTCGAGGACTAGCGGGCGGTTATTACAATGAGCAGTTCTTC
v_gene: TRBV29-1
j_gene: TRBJ2-1
d_gene: TRBD2
len: 16
abundance: -

CDR3aa: CASGQGTEAFF
CDR3nt: TGTGCCAGCGGCCAGGGCACTGAAGCTTTCTTT
v_gene: TRBV6-6
j_gene: TRBJ1-1
d_gene: -
len: 11
abundance: -